These 29 T cell receptor beta chains came from one sample sequenced in a study of blood T cells in healthy people across ages. A second PCR, run for about 7 to 11 cycles, used a sample-barcoded 5' primer plus a J-beta primer mix. TCRdb reanalysed the 5' RACE reads using MiXCR and keeps one entry per CDR3 protein. The sample shows roughly 800,000 distinct CDR3 sequences, 20% to 30% of them seen only once. In addition, the sample was reused for a study of T cells of mothers and their children.

The material sequenced was blood. These receptors all come from a boy between 5 and 17 years old in good health.

The V gene is TRBV18, the J gene TRBJ1-5; D may be TRBD1 (6 bases). This CDR3 comprises 14 residues. Germline CDR1 is KGHSH and CDR2 is LQKENI. V was shortened by 4 bases and J by 7 bases, with 14 bases between the two germline ends. The CDR3 is CASSRDNGGQPQHF. The CDR3 region has the DNA TGTGCCAGCTCACGGGACAATGGGGGACAGCCCCAGCATTTT.

This sequence joins TRBV6-5 and TRBJ1-5; possible D gene TRBD1, 6 bases. Trimming pared 7 bases from V and 4 bases from J, leaving 20 bases between. This CDR3 region has 16 residues. Germline V CDR1 and CDR2: MNHEY, SVGAGI. The CDR3 reads CASTLHGGQKNQPQHF. The CDR3 DNA is TGTGCCAGCACTTTACACGGAGGACAGAAGAATCAGCCCCAGCATTTT.

This clonotype turned up a few times. The CDR3: CASSRQERTNEKLFF. The DNA for the CDR3 is TGCGCCAGCAGCCGACAGGAACGAACTAATGAAAAACTGTTTTTT. The chain uses TRBV5-1 and TRBJ1-4, with a possible D match to TRBD1 (6 bases). CDR3 size: 15 residues. V lost 4 bases and J 1 base, leaving 11 bases between the germline ends. In germline, CDR1 is SGHRS, CDR2 YFSETQ. The full variable domain, completed using reference TRBV5-1 and TRBJ1-4, is KAGVTQTPRYLIKTRGQQVTLSCSPISGHRSVSWYQQTPGQGLQFLFEYFSETQRNKGNFPGRFSGRQFSNSRSEMNVSTLELGDSALYLCASSRQERTNEKLFFGSGTQLSVL.

As for this clonotype: Compared with germline, one end of the junction differs, possibly owing to a read error. The rearrangement joins TRBV18 to TRBJ2-1; D unclear. Germline V gene data show CDR1 as KGHSH and CDR2 as LQKENI. This CDR3 region has 14 residues. CDR3 in DNA: TGTGCCAGCTCACCACCGGCGGAGTACAACGAGCAGTTCTTC. Protein sequence: CASSPPAEYNEQFF.

This clonotype was found a few times. The chain recombines TRBV12-3 or TRBV12-4 with TRBJ2-7, with D perhaps assigned TRBD1 or TRBD2 (5 bases each). CDR3 size: 15 residues. The germline V and J ends were trimmed by 2 bases and 0 bases, with 11 bases remaining between them. The CDR3 DNA sequence: TGTGCCAGCAGTTTAAATTGGGACCACTCCTACGAGCAGTACTTC. Amino acids: CASSLNWDHSYEQYF.

The genes are TRBV29-1 and TRBJ1-2; 9 bases agree with TRBD1. Germline V lookup: CDR1 SQVTM, CDR2 ANQGSEA. The CDR3 is 13 amino acids. V lost 6 bases to trimming and J lost 2 bases; unmatched junction nucleotides: 4. The CDR3: CSVGQGRNYGYTF. The CDR3 nucleotides are TGCAGCGTCGGACAGGGGAGGAACTATGGCTACACCTTC.

As for this clonotype: A much bigger clone sits one base away, suggesting this may be a read error. This rearrangement joins TRBV3-1 to TRBJ1-6; D is unclear. The CDR3 covers 13 residues. With 1 base removed from V and 7 bases from J, the gap between germline ends came to 5 bases. Germline V gene sequence: CDR1 LGHDT, CDR2 YNNKEL (reference sequence). The CDR3 protein is CASSQVENSPLHF. CDR3 nucleotides: TGTGCCAGCAGCCAAGTGGAAAATTCACCCCTCCACTTT.

V gene TRBV20-1 combines with J gene TRBJ2-7; weak D call: TRBD2 (6 bases). This CDR3 has 11 residues. Germline V gives CDR1 DFQATT, CDR2 SNEGSKA (reference sequence). As DNA, the CDR3 is TGCGGTGTTAATGGGGGGAATGAGCAGTACTTC. It yields the protein CGVNGGNEQYF.

The chain recombines TRBV7-9 with TRBJ1-2; 7 bases are shared with TRBD1. The CDR3 is made up of 14 amino acids. After removal of 2 bases from V and 2 bases from J, the junction contained 2 bases not matched to a gene. Germline-derived CDR1 and CDR2 are SEHNR and FQNEAQ (reference sequence). CDR3 DNA: TGTGCCAGCAGCTTATCGGACAGGAACTATGGCTACACCTTC. Amino acid sequence: CASSLSDRNYGYTF.

This clonotype occurred a few times. This chain links TRBV7-3 with TRBJ2-1; D is undetermined. The V end lost 5 bases, the J end lost 5 bases, and 10 bases lay between the germline ends. The CDR3 contains 13 residues. Germline lookup yields CDR1 SGHTA and CDR2 FQGTGA. The CDR3 loop reads CASSLYRDNEQFF. CDR3 bases: TGTGCCAGCAGCCTCTATAGGGACAATGAGCAGTTCTTC.

This clonotype was seen a few times. V and J are TRBV20-1 and TRBJ1-2; D call uncertain. Germline CDR1 reads DFQATT; CDR2 reads SNEGSKA (reference sequence). The CDR3 totals 12 residues. Trimming stripped 3 bases from V and 0 bases from J, with 5 bases between. CDR3 DNA sequence: TGCAGTGCTAGGGGGACTAACTATGGCTACACCTTC. This sequence encodes CSARGTNYGYTF.

This chain uses TRBV28 with TRBJ2-7, with 9 bases aligning to TRBD1. The CDR3 is 14 amino acids. Germline values: CDR1 MDHEN, CDR2 SYDVKM. Trimming cost V 2 bases and J 5 bases; bases outside gene matches: 4. CDR3 residues: CASSLTGGFHEQYF. Here the CDR3 DNA reads TGTGCCAGCAGTTTAACAGGGGGCTTCCACGAGCAGTACTTC.

The chain combines TRBV14 with TRBJ1-4; weak D call: TRBD1 (5 bases). The CDR3 length is 15 residues. V lost 1 base and J lost 5, with 11 bases in between. The germline gives CDR1 SGHDN, CDR2 FVKESK. CDR3 region: CASSQVRTPNEKLFF. CDR3 sequence (DNA): TGTGCCAGCAGCCAAGTACGGACACCGAATGAAAAACTGTTTTTT.

This sequence joins TRBV4-1 and TRBJ2-5, with 8 bases that match TRBD2. The germline CDR1 and CDR2 sequences are MGHRA and YSYEKL. The CDR3 is 15 residues long. Trimming cost V 2 bases and J 5 bases; bases outside gene matches: 7. The CDR3 sequence is CASSQIAAGVETQYF. CDR3 coding DNA: TGCGCCAGCAGCCAAATTGCAGCGGGGGTGGAGACCCAGTACTTC.

The V and J genes are TRBV9 and TRBJ2-7; D is unclear. This CDR3 is built from 14 residues. V lost 0 bases and J 4 bases, leaving 11 bases between the germline ends. Per the germline V gene, CDR1 is SGDLS and CDR2 is YYNGEE. The CDR3 DNA follows: TGTGCCAGCAGCGTAGGGGGTCATACTTACGAGCAGTACTTC. Protein product: CASSVGGHTYEQYF.

The CDR3 DNA reads TGCAGCGTTCCCTGGGGATCTGGCTACACCTTC. Translating gives CSVPWGSGYTF. The V gene is TRBV29-1, the J gene TRBJ1-2, with D unresolved. V lost 5 bases to trimming and J lost 7 bases, with 11 bases between them. The length of the CDR3 is 11 residues. Germline lookup yields CDR1 SQVTM and CDR2 ANQGSEA.

There are a few counts of this clonotype. The chain is built from TRBV14 and TRBJ2-3; D unresolved. The CDR3 loop spans 15 amino acids. With 4 bases removed from V and 6 bases from J, the gap between germline ends came to 17 bases. Germline V gene sequence: CDR1 SGHDN, CDR2 FVKESK. CDR3 sequence (DNA): TGTGCCAGCAGCCGACCTCGACAAGGTGTGGATACGCAGTATTTT. Translated: CASSRPRQGVDTQYF. The full variable domain, its missing parts supplied by reference TRBV14 and TRBJ2-3, is EAGVTQFPSHSVIEKGQTVTLRCDPISGHDNLYWYRRVMGKEIKFLLHFVKESKQDESGMPNNRFLAERTGGTYSTLKVQPAELEDSGVYFCASSRPRQGVDTQYFGPGTRLTVL.

This clonotype was observed a handful of times. V and J are TRBV11-2 and TRBJ2-7; D is unresolved. Germline V gene data show CDR1 as SGHAT and CDR2 as FQNNGV. CDR3 size: 11 residues. The germline V and J ends were trimmed by 8 bases and 7 bases, with 12 bases remaining between them. CDR3 sequence (DNA): TGTGCCAGCCCGACGCCGCGGGAGCAGTACTTC. Protein: CASPTPREQYF.

This clonotype was seen only a few times. V gene TRBV20-1 combines with J gene TRBJ1-3; D gene uncertain. The CDR3 is made up of 15 amino acids. The germline V and J ends were trimmed by 0 bases and 0 bases, with 9 bases remaining between them. In germline, CDR1 is DFQATT, CDR2 SNEGSKA (reference sequence). The CDR3 spells CSARDVRNSGNTIYF. CDR3 nucleotide sequence: TGCAGTGCTAGAGATGTGAGGAACTCTGGAAACACCATATATTTT.

The table lists this clonotype with a few counts. The chain couples TRBV24-1 to TRBJ2-5; possible D gene TRBD2, 5 bases. CDR1 is KGHDR, CDR2 SFDVKD, per germline. The germline V and J ends were trimmed by 2 bases and 1 base, with 22 bases remaining between them. CDR3 length equals 19 residues. This CDR3 is CATSDSRVLPPFLQETQYF. The CDR3, as DNA: TGTGCCACCAGTGATTCGAGGGTACTGCCCCCATTCCTCCAAGAGACCCAGTACTTC.

The chain has TRBV4-2 and TRBJ1-6; D possibly corresponds to TRBD1 (5 bases). The germline V gene encodes CDR1 LGHNA and CDR2 YNFKEQ. V dropped 0 bases and J dropped 6 bases, with 12 bases sitting between them. The CDR3 runs to 16 residues. The CDR3 reads CASSQDRTGSNSPLHF. CDR3 DNA sequence: TGTGCCAGCAGCCAAGATCGAACAGGTTCTAATTCACCCCTCCACTTT.

V is TRBV4-1 and J is TRBJ2-5; 9 positions agree with TRBD1. CDR3 length equals 16 residues. The trim removed 3 bases at V and 2 bases at J, leaving 7 bases unmatched. Looked up from germline, CDR1 is MGHRA and CDR2 is YSYEKL. The CDR3 DNA follows: TGCGCCAGCAGCCATTCCTGGACAGGGGAACAAGAGACCCAGTACTTC. It translates to CASSHSWTGEQETQYF.

For the CDR3, the DNA is TGCGCCAGCAGCTCGGGGTCGGGCAACACTGAAGCTTTCTTT. Translating it yields CASSSGSGNTEAFF. The chain combines TRBV5-1 with TRBJ1-1; D unclear. The length of the CDR3 is 14 residues. Trimming removed 3 bases from V and 2 bases from J, with 11 bases in between. Germline V gene data show CDR1 as SGHRS and CDR2 as YFSETQ.

This rearrangement joins TRBV5-1 to TRBJ1-4; D is perhaps TRBD1 (5 bases). The V end was cut by 4 bases, the J end by 2 bases, with 9 bases between. Germline CDR1 reads SGHRS; CDR2 reads YFSETQ. This CDR3 spans 14 amino acids. The CDR3 spells CASSKRGTNEKLFF. Written as DNA, the CDR3 is TGCGCCAGCAGCAAGCGGGGCACTAATGAAAAACTGTTTTTT.

The chain is built from TRBV29-1 and TRBJ2-5; 8 bases map to TRBD1. The end of the DNA fits TRBJ2-7 better, so the J call may be wrong. This CDR3 comprises 15 residues. CDR1 and CDR2 (germline): SQVTM, ANQGSEA. CDR3 nucleotides: TGCAGCGTTGAAGGGACGACAGGGGAGTTCGACGAGCAGTACTTC. It specifies CSVEGTTGEFDEQYF.

This clonotype came up a few times. The rearrangement links TRBV28 to TRBJ2-5; TRBD2 is a possible D gene (6 bases). The J call is uncertain, as TRBJ2-1 better fits the DNA end. This CDR3 spans 15 amino acids. From germline, CDR1 is MDHEN and CDR2 SYDVKM. CDR3 DNA: TGTGCCAGCAGTCTCGCCCATAGCGGTAACAATGAGCAGTTCTTC. This codes for CASSLAHSGNNEQFF.

This chain connects TRBV29-1 to TRBJ2-5; 8 positions match TRBD1. The CDR3 covers 14 residues. V lost 5 bases to trimming and J lost 3 bases; unmatched junction nucleotides: 8. Germline CDR1 is SQVTM and CDR2 is ANQGSEA. The CDR3 loop is CSVTRTGFEETQYF. Written as DNA, the CDR3 is TGCAGCGTTACCCGGACAGGGTTTGAAGAGACCCAGTACTTC.

This chain uses TRBV3-1 with TRBJ2-5; D possibly uses TRBD1 or TRBD2 (5 bases each). CDR1 and CDR2 (germline): LGHDT, YNNKEL (reference sequence). V lost 0 bases and J lost 13, with 9 bases in between. This CDR3 contains 11 residues. The chain's CDR3 is CASSQEGERYF. For the CDR3, the DNA is TGTGCCAGCAGCCAAGAGGGGGAAAGGTACTTC.

This clonotype was counted a few times. The J gene is TRBJ2-3, the V gene TRBV7-9; possible D gene TRBD2, 6 bases. The CDR3 spans 15 residues. V dropped 5 bases and J dropped 0 bases, with 12 bases sitting between them. Germline CDR1 is SEHNR and CDR2 is FQNEAQ (reference sequence). Here the CDR3 DNA reads TGTGCCAGCAGCCGCGGAGGGGCCAGCACAGATACGCAGTATTTT. Amino acid sequence: CASSRGGASTDTQYF.